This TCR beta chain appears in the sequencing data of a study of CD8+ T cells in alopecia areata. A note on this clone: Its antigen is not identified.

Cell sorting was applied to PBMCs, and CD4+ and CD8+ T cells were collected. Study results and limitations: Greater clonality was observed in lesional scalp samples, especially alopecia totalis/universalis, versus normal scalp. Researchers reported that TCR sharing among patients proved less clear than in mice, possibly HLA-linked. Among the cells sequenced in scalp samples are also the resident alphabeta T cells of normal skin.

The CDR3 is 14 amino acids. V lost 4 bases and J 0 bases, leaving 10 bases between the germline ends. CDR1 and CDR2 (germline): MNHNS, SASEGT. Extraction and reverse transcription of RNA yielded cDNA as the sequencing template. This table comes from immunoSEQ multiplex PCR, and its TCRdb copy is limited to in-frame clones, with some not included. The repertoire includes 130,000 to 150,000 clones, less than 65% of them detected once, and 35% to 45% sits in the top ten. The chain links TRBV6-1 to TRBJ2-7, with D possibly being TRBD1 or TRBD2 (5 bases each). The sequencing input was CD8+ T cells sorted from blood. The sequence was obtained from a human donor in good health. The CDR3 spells CASSARDGSYEQYF. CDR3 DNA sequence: TGTGCCAGCAGTGCCCGGGACGGCTCCTACGAGCAGTACTTC.